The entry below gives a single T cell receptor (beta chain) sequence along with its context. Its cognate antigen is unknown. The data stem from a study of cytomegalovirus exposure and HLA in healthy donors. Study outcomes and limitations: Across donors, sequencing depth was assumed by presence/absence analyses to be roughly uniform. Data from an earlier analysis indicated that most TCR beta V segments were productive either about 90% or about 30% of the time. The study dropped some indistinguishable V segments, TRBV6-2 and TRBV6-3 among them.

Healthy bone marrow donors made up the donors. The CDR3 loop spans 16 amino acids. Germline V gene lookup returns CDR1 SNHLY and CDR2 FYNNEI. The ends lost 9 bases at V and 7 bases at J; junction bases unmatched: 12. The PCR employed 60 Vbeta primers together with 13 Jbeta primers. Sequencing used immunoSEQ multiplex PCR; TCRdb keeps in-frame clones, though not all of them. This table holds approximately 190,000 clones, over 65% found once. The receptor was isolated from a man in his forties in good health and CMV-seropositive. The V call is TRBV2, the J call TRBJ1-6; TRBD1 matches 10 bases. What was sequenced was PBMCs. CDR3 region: CASERAGQGWNSPLHF. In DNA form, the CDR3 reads TGTGCCAGTGAGCGTGCGGGACAGGGGTGGAATTCACCCCTCCACTTT.